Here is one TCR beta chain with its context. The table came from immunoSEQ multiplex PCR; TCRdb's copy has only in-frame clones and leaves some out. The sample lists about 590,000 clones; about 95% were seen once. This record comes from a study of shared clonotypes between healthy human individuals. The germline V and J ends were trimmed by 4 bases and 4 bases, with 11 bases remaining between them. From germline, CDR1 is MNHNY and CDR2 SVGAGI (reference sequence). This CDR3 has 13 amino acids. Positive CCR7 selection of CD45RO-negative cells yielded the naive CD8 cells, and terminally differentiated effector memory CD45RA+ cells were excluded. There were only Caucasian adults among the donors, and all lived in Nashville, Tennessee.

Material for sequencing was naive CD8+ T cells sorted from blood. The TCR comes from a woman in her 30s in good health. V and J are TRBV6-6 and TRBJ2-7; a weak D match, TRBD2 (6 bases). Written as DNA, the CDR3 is TGTGCCAGCAGTTCCGCCGGAGGGTACGAGCAGTACTTC. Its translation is CASSSAGGYEQYF.